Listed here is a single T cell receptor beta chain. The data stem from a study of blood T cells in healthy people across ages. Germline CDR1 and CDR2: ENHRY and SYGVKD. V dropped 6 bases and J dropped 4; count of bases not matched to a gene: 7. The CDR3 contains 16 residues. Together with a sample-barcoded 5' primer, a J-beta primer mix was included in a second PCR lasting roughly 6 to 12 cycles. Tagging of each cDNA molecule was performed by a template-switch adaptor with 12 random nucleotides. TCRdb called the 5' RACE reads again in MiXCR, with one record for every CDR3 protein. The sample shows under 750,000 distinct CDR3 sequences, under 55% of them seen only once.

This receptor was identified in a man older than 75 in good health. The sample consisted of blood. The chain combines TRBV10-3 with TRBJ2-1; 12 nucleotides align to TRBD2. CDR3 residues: CAIRGLAGNLYNEQFF. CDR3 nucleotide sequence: TGTGCCATCAGGGGACTAGCGGGCAACCTATACAATGAGCAGTTCTTC.